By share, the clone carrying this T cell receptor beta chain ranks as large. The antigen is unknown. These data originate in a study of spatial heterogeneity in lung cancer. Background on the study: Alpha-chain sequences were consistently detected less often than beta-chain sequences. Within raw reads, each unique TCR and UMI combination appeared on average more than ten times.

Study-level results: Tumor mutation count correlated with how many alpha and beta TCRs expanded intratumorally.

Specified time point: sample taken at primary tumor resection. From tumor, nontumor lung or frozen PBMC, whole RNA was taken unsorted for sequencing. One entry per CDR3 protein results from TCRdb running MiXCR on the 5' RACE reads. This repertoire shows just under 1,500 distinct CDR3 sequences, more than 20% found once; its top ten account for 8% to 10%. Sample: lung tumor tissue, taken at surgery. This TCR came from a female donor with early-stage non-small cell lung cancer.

CDR3 residues: CASSLKPPTDTQYF. The CDR3 DNA follows: TGTGCCAGCAGCTTGAAGCCCCCGACGGATACGCAGTATTTT. The V and J genes are TRBV7-2 and TRBJ2-3; D call uncertain. Trimming shortened V by 3 bases and J by 6 bases, and 13 bases separated the two germline ends. The CDR3 covers 14 residues. Germline V gives CDR1 SGHTA, CDR2 FQGNSA.